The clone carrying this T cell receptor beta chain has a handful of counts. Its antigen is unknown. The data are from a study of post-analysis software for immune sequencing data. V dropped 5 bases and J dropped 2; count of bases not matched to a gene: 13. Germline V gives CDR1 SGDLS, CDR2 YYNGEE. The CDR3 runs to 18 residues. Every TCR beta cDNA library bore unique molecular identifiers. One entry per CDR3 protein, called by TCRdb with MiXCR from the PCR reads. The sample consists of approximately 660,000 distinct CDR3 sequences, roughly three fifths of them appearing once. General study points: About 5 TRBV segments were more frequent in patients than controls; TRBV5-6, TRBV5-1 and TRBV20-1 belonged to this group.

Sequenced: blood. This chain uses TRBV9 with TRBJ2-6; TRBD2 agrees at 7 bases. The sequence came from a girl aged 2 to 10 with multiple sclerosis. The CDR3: CASSREGGGEAGANVLTF. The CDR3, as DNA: TGTGCCAGCAGTCGCGAGGGCGGGGGTGAGGCTGGGGCCAACGTCCTGACTTTC.